A selection of T cell receptor beta chains follows, all from one sample in a study of patients and donors after allogeneic stem cell transplantation. MiXCR was run by TCRdb on the RT-PCR reads, yielding one entry per CDR3 protein. The table includes approximately 37,000 distinct CDR3 sequences, more than 30% detected once. Sequenced input: blood, either unsorted or a sorted T cell fraction (not recorded which). These receptors all stem from a human donor who was either an allogeneic HSCT recipient or a stem cell or donor lymphocyte infusion donor (not recorded which). It is not recorded whose cells these are; they may come from a transplant donor. CDR3s include the opening cysteine and the closing phenylalanine or tryptophan. D genes are given only for firm matches. Only some rows state a clone size, as once, few, many or a class for expanded clones.

D,size,V,J,DNA,CDR3
.,.,TRBV12-3/TRBV12-4,TRBJ2-3,TGTGCCAGCAGTTACGGGTCCACCGGGGATACGCAGTATTTT,CASSYGSTGDTQYF
.,.,TRBV11-2,TRBJ1-1,TGTGCCAGCAGCTTAGTCGACGCGCTTAATTCTGAAGCTTTCTTT,CASSLVDALNSEAFF
.,.,TRBV9,TRBJ1-1,TGTGCCAGCAGCGTAGGGGATGCTGAAGCTTTCTTT,CASSVGDAEAFF
TRBD1,.,TRBV12-3/TRBV12-4,TRBJ1-4,TGTGCCAGCAGGTTCGGGACAGGGGTCGAAAAACTGTTTTTT,CASRFGTGVEKLFF
.,.,TRBV18,TRBJ1-3,TGTGCCAGCTCACCGGGGGTCTCTGGAAACACCATATATTTT,CASSPGVSGNTIYF
.,few,TRBV28,TRBJ1-1,TGTGCCAGCACCCAACCCCCCCTGGAAGCTTTCTTT,CASTQPPLEAFF
TRBD1,many,TRBV12-3/TRBV12-4,TRBJ1-2,TGTGCCAGCAGTTTAGGCTGGAGGGGGCAAGACTATGGCTACACCTTC,CASSLGWRGQDYGYTF
TRBD2,few,TRBV7-9,TRBJ2-5,TGTGCCAGCAGCTTAGTTCGGACTAGCGGGAGGTACCAAGAGACCCAGTACTTC,CASSLVRTSGRYQETQYF
.,few,TRBV5-4,TRBJ2-2,TGTGCCAGCAGCTTGAATGTGCTTACCGGGGAGCTGTTTTTT,CASSLNVLTGELFF
.,.,TRBV12-3/TRBV12-4,TRBJ2-1,TGTGCCAGCAGTTTGGGGCATGAGCAGTTCTTC,CASSLGHEQFF
TRBD2,.,TRBV6-2/TRBV6-3,TRBJ2-7,TGTGCCAGCCACACTATCCAGCGGGAGAATGACGAGCAGTACTTC,CASHTIQRENDEQYF
.,many,TRBV20-1,TRBJ1-1,TGCAGTGCTAGAGGGAGGCGGACCGCGAACACTGAAGCTTTCTTT,CSARGRRTANTEAFF
TRBD1,.,TRBV5-1,TRBJ1-5,TGCGCCAGCAGCTTGGACGGGACAGTGGGGCGCAATCAGCCCCAGCATTTT,CASSLDGTVGRNQPQHF
.,.,TRBV18,TRBJ1-1,TGTGCCAGCTCAGCCGACAGCCCCCGGCGGACTGAAGCTTTCTTT,CASSADSPRRTEAFF
.,few,TRBV19,TRBJ2-3,TGTGCCAGTAGTAACGGCGGGAAGGGTGGAGATACGCAGTATTTT,CASSNGGKGGDTQYF
.,.,TRBV11-2,TRBJ2-5,TGTGCCAGCAGCTTCTACAGGAAAGAGACCCAGTACTTC,CASSFYRKETQYF